The clone carrying this T cell receptor (beta chain) was recorded a few times. The data stem from a study of patients and donors after allogeneic stem cell transplantation. One entry per CDR3 protein results from TCRdb running MiXCR on the RT-PCR reads. The sample records approximately 170,000 distinct CDR3 sequences, more than 20% being singletons. The receptor was derived from a human donor who was either an allogeneic HSCT recipient or a stem cell or donor lymphocyte infusion donor (not recorded which). It is not recorded whose cells these are; they may come from a transplant donor. Material: blood, either unsorted or a sorted T cell fraction (not recorded which).

CDR3 residues: CASSFGEKQPQHF. CDR3 coding DNA: TGTGCCAGCAGTTTCGGGGAAAAGCAGCCCCAGCATTTT. V is TRBV28 and J is TRBJ1-5; D is unclear. This CDR3 contains 13 residues. Between the trimmed V and J ends, which lost 3 bases and 7 bases, there was a span of 10 bases. Per the germline V gene, CDR1 is MDHEN and CDR2 is SYDVKM.